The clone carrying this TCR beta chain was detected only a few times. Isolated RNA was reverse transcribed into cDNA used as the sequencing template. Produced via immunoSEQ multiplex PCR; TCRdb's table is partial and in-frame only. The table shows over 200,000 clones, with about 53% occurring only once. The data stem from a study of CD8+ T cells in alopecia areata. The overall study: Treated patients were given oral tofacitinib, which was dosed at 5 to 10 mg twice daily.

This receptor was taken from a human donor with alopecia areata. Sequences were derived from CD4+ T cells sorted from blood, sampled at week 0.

DNA for the CDR3: TGTGCCAGCAGTGAATCCGGGACACAAAATTCACCCCTCCACTTT. It codes for CASSESGTQNSPLHF. The rearrangement uses TRBV25-1 and TRBJ1-6, with D perhaps matching TRBD1 (6 bases). Germline loops: CDR1 MGHDK, CDR2 SYGVNS. V shed 1 base and J shed 7 bases, with 11 bases lying between them. This CDR3 is 15 amino acids long. The variable domain in full, with the rest retrieved from reference TRBV25-1 and TRBJ1-6, is EADIYQTPRYLVIGTGKKITLECSQTMGHDKMYWYQQDPGMELHLIHYSYGVNSTEKGDLSSESTVSRIRTEHFPLTLESARPSHTSQYLCASSESGTQNSPLHFGNGTRLTVT.